Below, 26 T cell receptor beta chains from the same sample are listed, as sequenced in a study of blood T cell repertoires in COVID-19 (dated by TCRdb to 2020 to 2022). The protocol used for the library was the immunoSEQ multiplex PCR assay. Not all clones reach the TCRdb copy of this immuneACCESS table, which keeps in-frame sequences only. Checked studies attribute under half of the gap to unresolved V genes and leave the rest unexplained. This sample gives around 130,000 clones in total; about four fifths of them show up just once. Under 20% of the sample lies in the top ten. Sequenced material: peripheral blood. The receptors were sampled from a man aged 55-75 years with active or convalescent COVID-19.

The chain has TRBV9 and TRBJ2-7; 7 nucleotides align to TRBD2. Per the germline V gene, CDR1 is SGDLS and CDR2 is YYNGEE. V was pared by 1 base and J by 0 bases, with 4 bases of the junction left unmatched. The CDR3 extends over 15 amino acids. CDR3 DNA sequence: TGTGCCAGCAGCGTACTAGCGGAGTTCTCCTACGAGCAGTACTTC. Amino acids: CASSVLAEFSYEQYF.

This clone appeared a few times. The chain uses TRBV7-2 and TRBJ2-5; D not certain. The CDR3 extends over 13 amino acids. Trimming stripped 5 bases from V and 5 bases from J, with 12 bases between. Germline V lookup: CDR1 SGHTA, CDR2 FQGNSA. The CDR3 here is CASSPMILETQYF. Written as DNA, the CDR3 is TGTGCCAGCAGCCCTATGATTTTGGAGACCCAGTACTTC.

The chain employs TRBV7-2 and TRBJ2-3, with a weak D call TRBD1 (6 bases). Trimming stripped 2 bases from V and 2 bases from J, with 17 bases between. The CDR3 has 17 residues. Germline CDR1 is SGHTA and CDR2 is FQGNSA. This CDR3 is CASSLQRGRGFTDTQYF. The CDR3 DNA follows: TGTGCCAGCAGCTTACAACGGGGCAGGGGATTCACAGATACGCAGTATTTT.

V and J are TRBV27 and TRBJ1-6; D unclear. Germline V gene sequence: CDR1 MNHEY, CDR2 SMNVEV (reference sequence). V was clipped by 6 bases and J by 16 bases, with 22 bases between them. This CDR3 comprises 14 residues. The CDR3 here is CASSFRGLIEILHF. In DNA form, the CDR3 reads TGTGCCAGCAGCTTCAGAGGTTTGATTGAAATACTCCACTTT.

The table lists this clone with a count of one. The chain combines TRBV28 with TRBJ2-7, with D maybe TRBD1 (6 bases). Germline V lookup: CDR1 MDHEN, CDR2 SYDVKM. The CDR3 spans 15 residues. The V end lost 8 bases, the J end lost 5 bases, and 22 bases lay between the germline ends. The CDR3 coding sequence is TGTGCCAGCGGATCCGGGACAAGAATTTTGGACGAGCAGTACTTC. Amino acids: CASGSGTRILDEQYF.

CDR3 in DNA: TGTGCCAGCAGCTTGGGGGCTAGCGGGGTCGTTGAGCAGTTCTTC. The encoded protein is CASSLGASGVVEQFF. The genes are TRBV11-2 and TRBJ2-1; 9 bases map to TRBD2. J lost 9 bases, V lost 3 bases, and 9 bases had no gene match. The CDR3 covers 15 residues. Per germline, CDR1 SGHAT and CDR2 FQNNGV.

J is TRBJ2-5 and V is TRBV27; 16 bases line up with TRBD2. The junction had 5 bases not matched to a gene; V was cut back by 7 bases and J by 3 bases. This CDR3 comprises 16 residues. CDR1 is MNHEY, CDR2 SMNVEV, per germline (reference sequence). The CDR3 DNA sequence: TGTGCCAGCATCGGGACTAGCGGGAGGGGGGAAGAGACCCAGTACTTC. Amino acid sequence: CASIGTSGRGEETQYF.

This chain connects TRBV24-1 to TRBJ2-5; D unclear. Germline CDR1 reads KGHDR; CDR2 reads SFDVKD. The CDR3 contains 15 residues. Trimming removed 1 base from V and 0 bases from J, with 8 bases in between. Written as DNA, the CDR3 is TGTGCCACCAGTGATTTTCCCAGTAACCAAGAGACCCAGTACTTC. Encoded protein: CATSDFPSNQETQYF.

The chain employs TRBV5-4 and TRBJ1-6; 11 bases align to TRBD1. The CDR3 spans 18 residues. The ends lost 4 bases at V and 0 bases at J; junction bases unmatched: 6. Germline V gene lookup returns CDR1 SGHNT and CDR2 YYREEE (reference sequence). The CDR3 loop is CASSGDRGSSSYNSPLHF. The CDR3 DNA follows: TGTGCCAGCAGCGGGGACAGGGGGTCGAGCTCCTATAATTCACCCCTCCACTTT.

The V gene is TRBV6-5, the J gene TRBJ1-2; 8 bases are shared with TRBD1. Trimming cost V 2 bases and J 8 bases; bases outside gene matches: 7. In germline, CDR1 is MNHEY, CDR2 SVGAGI. The CDR3 has 14 residues. CDR3 nucleotides: TGTGCCAGCAGTTACAGCCAGGGGGCAAGAGGCTACACCTTC. Protein product: CASSYSQGARGYTF.

This clone was seen a single time. V and J are TRBV2 and TRBJ2-7; D might be TRBD2 (5 bases). The CDR3 consists of 15 residues. Germline lookup yields CDR1 SNHLY and CDR2 FYNNEI. Trimming took off 4 bases at V and 5 bases at J, with 18 bases between the two ends. The CDR3 protein is CASSGLLGKFNEQYF. The DNA of the CDR3 is TGTGCCAGCAGTGGACTATTGGGGAAATTCAACGAGCAGTACTTC.

This chain links TRBV28 with TRBJ1-2, with TRBD1 matching over 9 bases. This CDR3 comprises 15 residues. V lost 2 bases and J lost 2; bases outside the gene matches: 3. Germline V gives CDR1 MDHEN, CDR2 SYDVKM. CDR3 in DNA: TGTGCCAGCAGTTTAATGGGACAGGGAAACTATGGCTACACCTTC. This gives the protein CASSLMGQGNYGYTF.

This rearrangement joins TRBV6-2 or TRBV6-3 to TRBJ2-1, with TRBD2 identical over 7 bases. After removal of 2 bases from V and 0 bases from J, the junction contained 10 bases not matched to a gene. Germline loops: CDR1 MNHEY, CDR2 SVGEGT. This CDR3 is 18 amino acids long. The DNA of the CDR3 is TGTGCCAGCAGTTACCTCGGCGGGAGCGGGGTCTCCTACAATGAGCAGTTCTTC. Protein: CASSYLGGSGVSYNEQFF.

This clone came up once. V gene TRBV7-8 combines with J gene TRBJ2-5, with D uncertain. The germline V gene has CDR1 SGHVS and CDR2 FQNEAQ. The V gene lost 5 bases and the J gene lost 2 bases, with 3 bases spanning the gap. This CDR3 comprises 11 residues. CDR3 in DNA: TGTGCCAGCAGCATACAAGAGACCCAGTACTTC. This gives the protein CASSIQETQYF.

This clone showed up just a few times. The rearrangement joins TRBV7-9 to TRBJ2-3; weak D call: TRBD1 (6 bases). CDR1 SEHNR and CDR2 FQNEAQ come from the germline V gene (reference sequence). The CDR3 has 14 amino acids. V lost 1 base to trimming and J lost 2 bases, with 7 bases between them. This CDR3 is CASSLDRDTDTQYF. The CDR3 DNA reads as TGTGCCAGCAGCTTAGACAGGGACACAGATACGCAGTATTTT. The variable domain in full, completed from reference TRBV7-9 and TRBJ2-3, reads DTGVSQNPRHKITKRGQNVTFRCDPISEHNRLYWYRQTLGQGPEFLTYFQNEAQLEKSRLLSDRFSAERPKGSFSTLEIQRTEQGDSAMYLCASSLDRDTDTQYFGPGTRLTVL.

V and J are TRBV7-3 and TRBJ2-1, with TRBD2 matching 15 bases. V lost 6 bases, J lost 6 bases, and 6 bases stayed unmatched. The CDR3 has 16 amino acids. CDR1 and CDR2 from the germline V gene are SGHTA and FQGTGA. The CDR3, as DNA: TGTGCCAGCAGTCCTAGGACTAGCGGGAGGGCCAATGAGCAGTTCTTC. Its protein is CASSPRTSGRANEQFF.

This clone was found a few times. V and J are TRBV5-1 and TRBJ1-2, with 9 bases fitting TRBD1. This CDR3 has 15 amino acids. With V trimmed by 4 bases and J by 3 bases, 7 bases remained unmatched. Germline V CDR1 and CDR2: SGHRS, YFSETQ. CDR3 DNA: TGCGCCAGCAGCCCGGGGACAGGGAATTACTATGGCTACACCTTC. Its translation is CASSPGTGNYYGYTF.

The gene calls are TRBV27 and TRBJ2-7; 9 bases agree with TRBD1. The germline V gene encodes CDR1 MNHEY and CDR2 SMNVEV (reference sequence). The CDR3 runs 15 residues. V dropped 6 bases and J dropped 4; count of bases not matched to a gene: 10. CDR3 sequence reads: CASSSTGTGRYEQYF. DNA for the CDR3: TGTGCCAGCAGCTCTACCGGGACAGGGCGTTACGAGCAGTACTTC.

The genes are TRBV7-2 and TRBJ2-3; 8 nucleotides agree with TRBD2. V lost 1 base to trimming and J lost 1 base; unmatched junction nucleotides: 4. The V gene's germline CDR1 is SGHTA and CDR2 FQGNSA. CDR3 length: 16 amino acids. CDR3 loop: CASSLVSGKRTDTQYF. The CDR3 DNA reads TGTGCCAGCAGCTTAGTTAGCGGGAAACGCACAGATACGCAGTATTTT. Filled out from reference TRBV7-2 and TRBJ2-3, the complete variable domain reads GAGVSQSPSNKVTEKGKDVELRCDPISGHTALYWYRQSLGQGLEFLIYFQGNSAPDKSGLPSDRFSAERTGGSVSTLTIQRTQQEDSAVYLCASSLVSGKRTDTQYFGPGTRLTVL.

The chain uses TRBV5-4 and TRBJ2-6; 7 bases are shared with TRBD1. The CDR3 consists of 17 residues. V was pared by 2 bases and J by 0 bases, with 5 bases of the junction left unmatched. Germline V lookup: CDR1 SGHNT, CDR2 YYREEE (reference sequence). CDR3 loop: CASSFDRVGSGANVLTF. CDR3 bases: TGTGCCAGCAGCTTTGACAGGGTTGGCTCTGGGGCCAACGTCCTGACTTTC.

The rearrangement links TRBV4-3 to TRBJ2-5, with TRBD2 matching over 9 bases. Germline V lookup: CDR1 LGHNA, CDR2 YSLEER. The CDR3 extends over 15 amino acids. V gave up 1 base and J gave up 1 base; unmatched junction bases: 1. As DNA, the CDR3 is TGCGCCAGCAGCCAAGGACTAGCGGCCCAAGAGACCCAGTACTTC. It specifies CASSQGLAAQETQYF.

The CDR3 sequence is CASSLSILAASHEQYF. CDR3 sequence (DNA): TGTGCCAGCAGTTTATCGATCCTAGCTGCGTCCCACGAGCAGTACTTC. The chain carries TRBV27 and TRBJ2-7; perhaps TRBD2 as D (5 bases). V was trimmed by 0 bases and J by 5 bases, leaving 17 bases between them. The CDR3 contains 16 residues. Germline lookup yields CDR1 MNHEY and CDR2 SMNVEV (reference sequence).

This clone was seen at least ten times. In nucleotides, the CDR3 is TGTGCCAGTAGTACCCTCGCTAATAGCAATCAGCCCCAGCATTTT. This gives the protein CASSTLANSNQPQHF. The chain couples TRBV19 to TRBJ1-5, with D unresolved. This CDR3 comprises 15 residues. The V and J ends lost 4 bases and 0 bases respectively, with 10 bases between them. Germline V gene lookup returns CDR1 LNHDA and CDR2 SQIVND (reference sequence).

This clone was seen repeatedly, ten times or more. The chain carries TRBV6-2 or TRBV6-3 and TRBJ2-5, with 7 bases identical to TRBD2. Germline values: CDR1 MNHEY, CDR2 SVGEGT. V was pared by 6 bases and J by 5 bases, with 15 bases of the junction left unmatched. The CDR3 contains 16 residues. CDR3 loop: CASSPALGRGEETQYF. For the CDR3, the DNA is TGTGCCAGCAGCCCTGCCTTGGGGAGGGGCGAGGAGACCCAGTACTTC.

V gene TRBV24-1 combines with J gene TRBJ2-5, with 7 bases identical to TRBD1. With V trimmed by 1 base and J by 5 bases, 6 bases remained unmatched. The V gene's germline CDR1 is KGHDR and CDR2 SFDVKD. This CDR3 is built from 15 residues. CDR3 protein: CATSDFNRGWETQYF. In DNA form, the CDR3 reads TGTGCCACCAGTGATTTCAACAGGGGCTGGGAGACCCAGTACTTC.

This clone was counted only a few times. The V call is TRBV27, the J call TRBJ2-1; 11 bases match TRBD2. The CDR3 totals 15 residues. V lost 2 bases to trimming and J lost 5 bases; unmatched junction nucleotides: 2. Germline values: CDR1 MNHEY, CDR2 SMNVEV (reference sequence). CDR3 nucleotide sequence: TGTGCCAGCAGTTTAACTAGCGGGGGAAACAATGAGCAGTTCTTC. It encodes CASSLTSGGNNEQFF.